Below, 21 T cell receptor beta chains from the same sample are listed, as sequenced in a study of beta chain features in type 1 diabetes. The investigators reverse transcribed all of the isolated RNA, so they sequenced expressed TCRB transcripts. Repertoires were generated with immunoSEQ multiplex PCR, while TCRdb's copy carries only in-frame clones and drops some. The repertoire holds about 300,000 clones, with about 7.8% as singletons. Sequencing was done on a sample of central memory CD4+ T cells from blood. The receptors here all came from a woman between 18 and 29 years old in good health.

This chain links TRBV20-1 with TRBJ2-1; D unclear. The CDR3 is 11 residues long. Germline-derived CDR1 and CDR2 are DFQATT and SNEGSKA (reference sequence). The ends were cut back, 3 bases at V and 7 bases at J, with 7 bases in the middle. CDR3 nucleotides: TGCAGTGCTAGTTCGCGAAATGAGCAGTTCTTC. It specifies CSASSRNEQFF.

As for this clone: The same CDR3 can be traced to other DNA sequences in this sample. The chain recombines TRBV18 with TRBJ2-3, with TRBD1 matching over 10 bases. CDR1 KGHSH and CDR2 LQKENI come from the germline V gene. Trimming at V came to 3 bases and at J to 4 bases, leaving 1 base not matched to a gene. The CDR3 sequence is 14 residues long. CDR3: CASSPGQGSDTQYF. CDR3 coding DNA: TGTGCCAGCTCACCGGGACAGGGGTCAGATACGCAGTATTTT.

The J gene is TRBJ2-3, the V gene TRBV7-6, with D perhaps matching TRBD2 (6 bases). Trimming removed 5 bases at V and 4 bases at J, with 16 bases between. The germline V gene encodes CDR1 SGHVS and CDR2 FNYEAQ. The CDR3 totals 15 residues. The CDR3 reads CASSAGFRPADTQYF. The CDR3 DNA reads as TGTGCCAGCAGCGCGGGGTTCAGGCCGGCAGATACGCAGTATTTT.

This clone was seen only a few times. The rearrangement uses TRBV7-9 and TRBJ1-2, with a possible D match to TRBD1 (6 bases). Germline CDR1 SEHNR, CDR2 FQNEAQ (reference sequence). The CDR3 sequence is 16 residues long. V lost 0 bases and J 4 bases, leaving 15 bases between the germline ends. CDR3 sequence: CASSLAVGGVGYGYTF. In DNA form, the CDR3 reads TGTGCCAGCAGCTTAGCGGTCGGGGGCGTCGGCTATGGCTACACCTTC. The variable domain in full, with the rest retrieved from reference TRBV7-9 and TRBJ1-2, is DTGVSQNPRHKITKRGQNVTFRCDPISEHNRLYWYRQTLGQGPEFLTYFQNEAQLEKSRLLSDRFSAERPKGSFSTLEIQRTEQGDSAMYLCASSLAVGGVGYGYTFGSGTRLTVV.

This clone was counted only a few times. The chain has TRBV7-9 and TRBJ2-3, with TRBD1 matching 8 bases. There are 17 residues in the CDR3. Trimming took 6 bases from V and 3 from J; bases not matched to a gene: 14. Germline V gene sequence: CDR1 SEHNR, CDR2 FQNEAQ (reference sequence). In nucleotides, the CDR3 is TGTGCCAGCAGTCACTTTCGAGGGACAGGCGGAACAGATACGCAGTATTTT. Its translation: CASSHFRGTGGTDTQYF.

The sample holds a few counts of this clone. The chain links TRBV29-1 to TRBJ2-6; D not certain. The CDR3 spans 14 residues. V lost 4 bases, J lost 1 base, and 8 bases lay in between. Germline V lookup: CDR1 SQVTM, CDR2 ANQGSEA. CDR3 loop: CSVGEGSGANVLTF. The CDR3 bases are TGCAGCGTTGGTGAAGGGTCTGGGGCCAACGTCCTGACTTTC.

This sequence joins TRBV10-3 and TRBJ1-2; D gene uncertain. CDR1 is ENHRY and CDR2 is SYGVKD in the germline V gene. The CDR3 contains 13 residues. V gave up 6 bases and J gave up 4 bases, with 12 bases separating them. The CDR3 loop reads CAISPTLIYGYTF. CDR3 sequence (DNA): TGTGCCATCAGCCCCACTTTGATCTATGGCTACACCTTC.

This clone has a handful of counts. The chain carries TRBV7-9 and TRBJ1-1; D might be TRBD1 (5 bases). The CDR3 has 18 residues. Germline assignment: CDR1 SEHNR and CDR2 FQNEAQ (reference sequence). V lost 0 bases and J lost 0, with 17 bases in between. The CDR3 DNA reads TGTGCCAGCAGCTTAGCGTGGACAAGACCAGGAATGAACACTGAAGCTTTCTTT. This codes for CASSLAWTRPGMNTEAFF.

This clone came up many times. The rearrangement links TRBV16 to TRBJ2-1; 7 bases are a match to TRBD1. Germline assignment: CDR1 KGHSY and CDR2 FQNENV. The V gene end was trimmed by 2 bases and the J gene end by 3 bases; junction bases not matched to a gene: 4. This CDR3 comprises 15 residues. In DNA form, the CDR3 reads TGTGCCAGCAGCCAAGGGCCAGGGGGCTACAATGAGCAGTTCTTC. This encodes CASSQGPGGYNEQFF.

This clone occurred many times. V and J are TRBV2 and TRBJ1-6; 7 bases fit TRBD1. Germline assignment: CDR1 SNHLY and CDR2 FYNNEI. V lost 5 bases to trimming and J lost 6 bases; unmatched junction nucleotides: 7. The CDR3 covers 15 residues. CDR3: CASSLRGNTNSPLHF. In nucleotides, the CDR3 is TGTGCCAGCAGTCTCAGGGGGAATACTAATTCACCCCTCCACTTT.

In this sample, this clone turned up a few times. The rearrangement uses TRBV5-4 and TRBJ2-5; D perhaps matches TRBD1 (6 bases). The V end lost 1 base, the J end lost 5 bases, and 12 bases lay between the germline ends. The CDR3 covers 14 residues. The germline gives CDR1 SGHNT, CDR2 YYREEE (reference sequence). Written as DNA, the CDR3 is TGTGCCAGCAGCTTGAGGGGGTCCTACGAGACCCAGTACTTC. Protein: CASSLRGSYETQYF.

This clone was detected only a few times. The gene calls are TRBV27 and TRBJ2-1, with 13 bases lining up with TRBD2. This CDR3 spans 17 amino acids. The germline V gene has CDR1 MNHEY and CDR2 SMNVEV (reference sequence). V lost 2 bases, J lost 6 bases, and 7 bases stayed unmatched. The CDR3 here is CASSLPPGLAGLNEQFF. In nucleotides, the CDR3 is TGTGCCAGCAGTTTACCTCCGGGACTAGCGGGACTCAATGAGCAGTTCTTC.

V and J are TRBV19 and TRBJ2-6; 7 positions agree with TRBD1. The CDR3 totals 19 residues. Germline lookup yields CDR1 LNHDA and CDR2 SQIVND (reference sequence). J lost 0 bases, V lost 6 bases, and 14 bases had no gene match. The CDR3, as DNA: TGTGCCAGTAGCGGGGTGACAGGGAAAAAGACCTCTGGGGCCAACGTCCTGACTTTC. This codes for CASSGVTGKKTSGANVLTF.

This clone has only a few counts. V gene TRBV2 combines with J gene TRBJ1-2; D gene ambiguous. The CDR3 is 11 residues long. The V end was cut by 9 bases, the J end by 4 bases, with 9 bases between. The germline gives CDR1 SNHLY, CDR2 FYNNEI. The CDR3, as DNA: TGTGCCAGTCGGGTATTCTATGGCTACACCTTC. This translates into CASRVFYGYTF.

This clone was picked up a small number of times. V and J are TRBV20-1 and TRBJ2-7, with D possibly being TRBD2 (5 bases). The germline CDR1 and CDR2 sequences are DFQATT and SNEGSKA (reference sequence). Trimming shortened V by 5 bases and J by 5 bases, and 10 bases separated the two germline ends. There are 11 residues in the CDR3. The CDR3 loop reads CSALVGNEQYV. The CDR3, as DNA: TGCAGTGCTCTAGTCGGGAACGAGCAGTACGTC.

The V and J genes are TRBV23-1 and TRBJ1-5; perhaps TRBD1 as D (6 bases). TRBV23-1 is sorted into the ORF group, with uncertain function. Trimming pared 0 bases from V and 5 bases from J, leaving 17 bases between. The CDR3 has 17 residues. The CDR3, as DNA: TGCGCCAGCAGTCAATCAAAAAAGGGGGGGGCCCATCAGCCCCAGCATTTT. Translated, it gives CASSQSKKGGAHQPQHF.

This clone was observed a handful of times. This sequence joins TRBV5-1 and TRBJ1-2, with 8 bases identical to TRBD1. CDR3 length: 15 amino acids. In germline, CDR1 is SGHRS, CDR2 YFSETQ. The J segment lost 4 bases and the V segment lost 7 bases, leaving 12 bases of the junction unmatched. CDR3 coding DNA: TGCGCCAGCGGACGAGGACAGGGAGGCTCCTATGGCTACACCTTC. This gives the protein CASGRGQGGSYGYTF.

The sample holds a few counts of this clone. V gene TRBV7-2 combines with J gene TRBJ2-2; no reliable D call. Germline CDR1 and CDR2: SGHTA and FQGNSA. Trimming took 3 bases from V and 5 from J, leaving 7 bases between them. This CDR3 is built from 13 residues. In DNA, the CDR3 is TGTGCCAGCAGCTTGGCGAGGACCGGGGAGCTGTTTTTT. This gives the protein CASSLARTGELFF.

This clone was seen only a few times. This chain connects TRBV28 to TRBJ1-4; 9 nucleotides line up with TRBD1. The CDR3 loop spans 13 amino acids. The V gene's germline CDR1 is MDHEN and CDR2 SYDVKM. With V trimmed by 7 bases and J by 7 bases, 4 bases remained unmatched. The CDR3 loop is CASKTGGIEKLFF. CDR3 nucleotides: TGTGCCAGCAAGACAGGGGGTATTGAAAAACTGTTTTTT.

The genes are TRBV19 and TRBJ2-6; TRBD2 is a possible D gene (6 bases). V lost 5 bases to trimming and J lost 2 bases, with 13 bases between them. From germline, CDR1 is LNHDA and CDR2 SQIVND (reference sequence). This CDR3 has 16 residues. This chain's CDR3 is CASSPAGLAGANVLTF. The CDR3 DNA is TGTGCCAGTAGTCCAGCGGGCCTGGCTGGGGCCAACGTCCTGACTTTC.

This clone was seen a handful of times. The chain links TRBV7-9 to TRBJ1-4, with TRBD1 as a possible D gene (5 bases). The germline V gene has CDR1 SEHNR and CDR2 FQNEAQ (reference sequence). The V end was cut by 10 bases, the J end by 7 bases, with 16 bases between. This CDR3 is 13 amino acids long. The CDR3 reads CATSGREGEKLFF. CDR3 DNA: TGTGCCACAAGTGGCAGGGAGGGTGAAAAACTGTTTTTT.